This record looks at one TCR beta chain sequence and its context. Its antigen is currently unknown. These data are taken from a study of cytomegalovirus exposure and HLA in healthy donors. Findings and limits, study-wide: Sequencing likely generated an artifact that appeared as a cluster of highly shared sequence variants. A later analysis, which compared TCR beta chains of equal frequency, found the HLA-associated ones more clonally expanded. Indistinguishability led to the exclusion of some V segments, TRBV6-2 and TRBV6-3 included. The study labeled 150 to 200 TCR beta chains cytomegalovirus-associated.

The germline V gene encodes CDR1 SGHKS and CDR2 YYEKEE (reference sequence). V dropped 4 bases and J dropped 1; count of bases not matched to a gene: 10. This CDR3 is 17 amino acids long. Primers: 60 Vbeta forward and 13 Jbeta reverse. Assay used: immunoSEQ multiplex PCR; TCRdb lists only in-frame clones, some missing. The sample holds approximately 110,000 clones, around three quarters seen once. Sequencing was performed on PBMCs. The receptor was derived from a female donor in good health and CMV-seropositive. J is TRBJ2-3 and V is TRBV5-5; 9 bases map to TRBD2. The CDR3 loop is CASSLDPLAGRTDTQYF. DNA for the CDR3: TGTGCCAGCAGCCTGGACCCCCTAGCGGGGCGCACAGATACGCAGTATTTT.